This T cell receptor (beta chain) is drawn from a study of shared clonotypes between healthy human individuals. Whole-study context: Researchers drew samples from a couple of women and three men aged 18 to 49. Each donor had three CD4 naive, three CD4 memory, two CD8 naive and one CD8 memory plate.

Libraries were prepared by immunoSEQ multiplex PCR; TCRdb keeps only in-frame clonotypes and omits some of them. The sample includes a few million clones, over 85% of them seen just once. CDR1 and CDR2 (germline): MNHEY, SVGAGI. The CDR3 sequence is 14 residues long. The J segment lost 2 bases and the V segment lost 5 bases, leaving 2 bases of the junction unmatched. Concerning this clone itself: Its antigen remains unknown. This sample includes further DNA sequences coding for the same CDR3.

Findings and caveats of the study: Clonotype sharing among donors was thought likely to change with sequencing depth. Richness estimates generally favored naive over memory subsets.

This rearrangement joins TRBV6-5 to TRBJ2-2; TRBD1 aligns across 7 bases. The source of this sequence is a man between 18 and 29 years old in good health. The source material was naive CD4+ T cells sorted from blood. Sample subset: CD45RA+ positively selected. The DNA for the CDR3 is TGTGCCAGCAGTAGACAGGGAAACACCGGGGAGCTGTTTTTT. As protein: CASSRQGNTGELFF.